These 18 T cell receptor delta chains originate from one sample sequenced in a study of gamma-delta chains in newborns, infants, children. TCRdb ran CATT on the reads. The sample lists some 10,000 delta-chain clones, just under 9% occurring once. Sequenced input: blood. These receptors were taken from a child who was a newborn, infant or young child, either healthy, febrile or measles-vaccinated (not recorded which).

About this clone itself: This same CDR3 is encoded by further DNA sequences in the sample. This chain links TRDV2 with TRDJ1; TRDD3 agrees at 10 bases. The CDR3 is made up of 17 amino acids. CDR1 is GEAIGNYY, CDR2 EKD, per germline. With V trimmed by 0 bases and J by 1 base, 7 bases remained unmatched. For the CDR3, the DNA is TGTGCCTGTGACACCATTACCGGGGGATACGGCACCGATAAACTCATCTTT. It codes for CACDTITGGYGTDKLIF.

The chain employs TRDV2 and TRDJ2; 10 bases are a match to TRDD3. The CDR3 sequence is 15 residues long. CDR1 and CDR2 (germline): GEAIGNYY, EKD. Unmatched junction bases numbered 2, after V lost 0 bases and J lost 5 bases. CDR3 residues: CACDTLLGDTAQLFF. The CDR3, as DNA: TGTGCCTGTGACACCTTACTGGGGGATACAGCACAACTCTTCTTT.

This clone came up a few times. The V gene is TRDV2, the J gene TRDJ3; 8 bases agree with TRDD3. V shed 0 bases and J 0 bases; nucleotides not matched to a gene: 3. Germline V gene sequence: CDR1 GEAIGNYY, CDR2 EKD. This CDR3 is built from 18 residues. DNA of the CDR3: TGTGCCTGTGACACCGGGGATACTTTCTCCTGGGACACCCGACAGATGTTTTTC. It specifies CACDTGDTFSWDTRQMFF.

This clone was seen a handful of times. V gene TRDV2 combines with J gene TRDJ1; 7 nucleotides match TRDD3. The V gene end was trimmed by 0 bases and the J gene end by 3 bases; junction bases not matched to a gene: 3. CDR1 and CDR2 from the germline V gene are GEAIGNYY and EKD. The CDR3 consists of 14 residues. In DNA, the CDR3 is TGTGCCTGTGACACCCTGGGGGGCTCCGATAAACTCATCTTT. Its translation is CACDTLGGSDKLIF.

The CDR3 coding sequence is TGTGCCTGTGATCCCCTGGGGGATGTGGGGTACACCGATAAACTCATCTTT. This encodes CACDPLGDVGYTDKLIF. The chain is built from TRDV2 and TRDJ1, with 9 nucleotides matching TRDD3. With V trimmed by 4 bases and J by 0 bases, 11 bases remained unmatched. Germline values: CDR1 GEAIGNYY, CDR2 EKD. The CDR3 extends over 17 amino acids.

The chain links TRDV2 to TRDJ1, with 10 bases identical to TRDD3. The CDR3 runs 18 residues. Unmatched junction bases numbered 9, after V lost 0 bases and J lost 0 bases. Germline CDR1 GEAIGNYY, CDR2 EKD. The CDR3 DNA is TGTGCCTGTGACACCGTCGAACTGGGGGATCTAGACACCGATAAACTCATCTTT. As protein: CACDTVELGDLDTDKLIF.

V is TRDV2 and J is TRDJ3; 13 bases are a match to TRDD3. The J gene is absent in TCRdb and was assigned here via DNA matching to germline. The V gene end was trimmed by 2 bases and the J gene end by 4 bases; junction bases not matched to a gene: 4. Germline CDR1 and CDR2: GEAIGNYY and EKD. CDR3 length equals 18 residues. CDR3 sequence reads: CACDILGDTKWDTRQMFF. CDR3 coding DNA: TGTGCCTGTGACATACTGGGGGATACGAAATGGGACACCCGACAGATGTTTTTC.

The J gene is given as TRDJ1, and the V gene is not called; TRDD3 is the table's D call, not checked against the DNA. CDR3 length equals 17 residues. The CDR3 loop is CACDTLLGDNATDKLIF. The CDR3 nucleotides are TGTGCCTGTGACACATTACTGGGGGATAATGCGACCGATAAACTCATCTTT.

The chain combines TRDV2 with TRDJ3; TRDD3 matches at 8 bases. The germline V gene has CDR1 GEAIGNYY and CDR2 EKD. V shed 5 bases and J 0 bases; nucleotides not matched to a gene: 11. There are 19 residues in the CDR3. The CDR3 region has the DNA TGTGCCTGTGGCACTTTGGGGGATCGGAACTCCTGGGACACCCGACAGATGTTTTTC. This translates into CACGTLGDRNSWDTRQMFF.

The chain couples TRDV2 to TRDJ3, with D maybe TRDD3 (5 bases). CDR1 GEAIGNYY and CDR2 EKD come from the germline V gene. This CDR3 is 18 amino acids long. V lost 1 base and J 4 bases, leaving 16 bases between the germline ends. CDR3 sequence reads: CACDTLGNTGWDTRQMFF. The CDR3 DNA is TGTGCCTGTGACACTTTGGGGAATACTGGTTGGGACACCCGACAGATGTTTTTC.

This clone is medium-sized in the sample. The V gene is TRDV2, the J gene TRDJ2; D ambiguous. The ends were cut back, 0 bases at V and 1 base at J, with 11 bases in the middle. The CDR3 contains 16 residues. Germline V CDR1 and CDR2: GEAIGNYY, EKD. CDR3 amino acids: CACDTVEPGLTAQLFF. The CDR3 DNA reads TGTGCCTGTGACACCGTGGAGCCCGGTTTGACAGCACAACTCTTCTTT.

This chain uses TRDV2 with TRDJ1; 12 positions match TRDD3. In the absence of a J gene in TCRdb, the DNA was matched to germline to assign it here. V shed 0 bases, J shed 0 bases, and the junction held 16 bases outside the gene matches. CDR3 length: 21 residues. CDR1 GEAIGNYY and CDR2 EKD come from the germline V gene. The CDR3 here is CACDTVGTGGYQPPYTDKLIF. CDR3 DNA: TGTGCCTGTGACACCGTTGGTACTGGGGGATACCAACCACCGTACACCGATAAACTCATCTTT.

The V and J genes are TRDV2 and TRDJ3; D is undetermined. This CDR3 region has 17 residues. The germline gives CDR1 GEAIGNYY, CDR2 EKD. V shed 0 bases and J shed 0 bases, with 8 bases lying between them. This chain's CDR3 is CACDTAGHSWDTRQMFF. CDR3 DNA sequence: TGTGCCTGTGACACCGCTGGTCACTCCTGGGACACCCGACAGATGTTTTTC.

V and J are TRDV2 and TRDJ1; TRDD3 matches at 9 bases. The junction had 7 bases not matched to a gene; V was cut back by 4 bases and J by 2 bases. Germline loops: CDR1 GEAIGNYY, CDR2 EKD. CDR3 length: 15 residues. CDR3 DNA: TGTGCCTGTGATCCCCTGGGGGATGCTACCGATAAACTCATCTTT. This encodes CACDPLGDATDKLIF.

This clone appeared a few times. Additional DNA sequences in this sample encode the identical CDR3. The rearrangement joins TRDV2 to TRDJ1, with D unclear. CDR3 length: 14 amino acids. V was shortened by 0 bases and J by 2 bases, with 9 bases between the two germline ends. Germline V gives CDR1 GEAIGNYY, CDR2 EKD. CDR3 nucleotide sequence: TGTGCCTGTGACACCTTACTCGGGACCGATAAACTCATCTTT. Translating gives CACDTLLGTDKLIF.

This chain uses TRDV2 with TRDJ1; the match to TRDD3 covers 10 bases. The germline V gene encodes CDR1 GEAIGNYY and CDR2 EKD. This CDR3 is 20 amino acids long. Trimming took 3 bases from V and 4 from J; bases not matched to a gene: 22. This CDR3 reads CACDPILGGYASDSYDKLIF. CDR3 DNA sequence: TGTGCCTGTGACCCAATACTGGGGGGATACGCGTCAGATTCCTACGATAAACTCATCTTT.

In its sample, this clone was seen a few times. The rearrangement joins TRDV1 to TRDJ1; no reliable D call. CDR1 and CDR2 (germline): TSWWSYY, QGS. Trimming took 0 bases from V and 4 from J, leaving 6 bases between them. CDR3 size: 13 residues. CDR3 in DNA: TGTGCTCTTGGGGAACTCCCTTACGATAAACTCATCTTT. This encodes CALGELPYDKLIF.

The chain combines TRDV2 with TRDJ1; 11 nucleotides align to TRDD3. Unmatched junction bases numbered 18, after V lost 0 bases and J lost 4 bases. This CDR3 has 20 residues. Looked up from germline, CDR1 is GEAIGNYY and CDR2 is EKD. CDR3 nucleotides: TGTGCCTGTGACACCGTGGCTGGGGGATACACCCAGCGTGGGGGCGATAAACTCATCTTT. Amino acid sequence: CACDTVAGGYTQRGGDKLIF.